This TCR beta chain came from a study of T cell clones after liver transplantation. Using immunoSEQ multiplex PCR, the repertoire was profiled, and TCRdb retains in-frame clones only, with some absent. The data contain under 12,000 clones, 70% to 75% of them seen just once; the ten biggest clones take up roughly 24%. This TCR was recovered from a human patient who received a liver transplant. Some T cells may be the graft donor's. Sequenced here: CD4+ T cells from blood, sampled less than 33 months after liver transplant.

The CDR3 DNA reads as TGTGCCAGCAGCTTGCAGGGCAGTCCGAAAGAGACCCAGTACTTC. Encoded protein: CASSLQGSPKETQYF. This chain links TRBV5-4 with TRBJ2-5; tentatively, D is TRBD1 (5 bases). V shed 1 base and J shed 3 bases, with 13 bases lying between them. The CDR3 consists of 15 residues. Germline CDR1 is SGHNT and CDR2 is YYREEE (reference sequence).